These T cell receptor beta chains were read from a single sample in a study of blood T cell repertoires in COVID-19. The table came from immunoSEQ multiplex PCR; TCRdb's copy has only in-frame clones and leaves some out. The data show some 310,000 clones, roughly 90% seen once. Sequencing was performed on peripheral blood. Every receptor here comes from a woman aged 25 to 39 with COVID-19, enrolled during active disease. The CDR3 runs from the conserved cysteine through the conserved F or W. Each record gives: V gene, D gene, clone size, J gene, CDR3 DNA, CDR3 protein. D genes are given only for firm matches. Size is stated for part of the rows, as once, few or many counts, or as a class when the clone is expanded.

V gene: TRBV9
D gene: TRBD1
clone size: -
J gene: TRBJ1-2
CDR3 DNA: TGTGCCAGCAGCGTCGACAGGGGTGCAGGCTATGGCTACACCTTC
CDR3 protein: CASSVDRGAGYGYTF

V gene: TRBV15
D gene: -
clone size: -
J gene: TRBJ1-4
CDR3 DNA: TGTGCCACCAGCAGTGCAGGGTGGACTAATGAAAAACTGTTTTTT
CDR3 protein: CATSSAGWTNEKLFF

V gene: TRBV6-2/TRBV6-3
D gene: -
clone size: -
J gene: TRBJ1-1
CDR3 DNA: TGTGCCAGCAGTTACGGCAGGGAAGTTTTAGCCTGGACTGAAGCTTTCTTT
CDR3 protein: CASSYGREVLAWTEAFF

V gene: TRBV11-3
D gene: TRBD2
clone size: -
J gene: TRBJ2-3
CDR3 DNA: TGTGCCAGCAGCTTCCGTAGCGGGAGCGCAGATACGCAGTATTTT
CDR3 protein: CASSFRSGSADTQYF

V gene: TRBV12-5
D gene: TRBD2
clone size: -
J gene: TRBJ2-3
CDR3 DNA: TGTGCTAGTGGTTCTAGCGGAGGCACAGATACGCAGTATTTT
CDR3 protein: CASGSSGGTDTQYF

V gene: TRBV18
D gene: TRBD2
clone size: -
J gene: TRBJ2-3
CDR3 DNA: TGTGCCAGCTCACCGGAACTAGCGGGGGGAACTAGCACAGATACGCAGTATTTT
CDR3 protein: CASSPELAGGTSTDTQYF

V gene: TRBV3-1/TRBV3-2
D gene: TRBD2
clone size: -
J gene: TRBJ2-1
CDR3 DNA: TGTGCCAGCAGCCAAAGACTAGCGGGAGCGTTAGATGAGCAGTTCTTC
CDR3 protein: CASSQRLAGALDEQFF

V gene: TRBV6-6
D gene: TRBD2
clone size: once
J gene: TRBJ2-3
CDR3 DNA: TGTGCCAGCAGTCCCCGGGAGGCCCACTCGACCGCAGATACGCAGTATTTT
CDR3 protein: CASSPREAHSTADTQYF

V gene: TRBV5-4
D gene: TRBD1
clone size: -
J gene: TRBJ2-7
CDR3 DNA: TGTGCCAGCAGCTCGCCGGGACAGGGTACACTGAACGAGCAGTACTTC
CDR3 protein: CASSSPGQGTLNEQYF

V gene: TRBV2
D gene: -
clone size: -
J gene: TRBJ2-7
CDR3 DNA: TGTGCCAGCAGTGAAGTTCTCCCCGGGACATTCGCCTACGAGCAGTACTTC
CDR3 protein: CASSEVLPGTFAYEQYF

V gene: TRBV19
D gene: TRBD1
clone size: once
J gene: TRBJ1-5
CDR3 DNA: TGTGCCAGTAGCCTAACCGGGACAGGGGTTAGCTATCGCAATCAGCCCCAGCATTTT
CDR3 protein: CASSLTGTGVSYRNQPQHF

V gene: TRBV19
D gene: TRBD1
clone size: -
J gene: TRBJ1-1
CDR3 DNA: TGTGCCAGTAAAACAGGGGGTGAAGCTTTCTTT
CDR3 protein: CASKTGGEAFF

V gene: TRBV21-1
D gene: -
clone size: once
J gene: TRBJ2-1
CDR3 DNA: TGTGCCAGCGGCAAAGGGACTACCTGCTCCTACAATGAGCAGTTCTTC
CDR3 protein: CASGKGTTCSYNEQFF

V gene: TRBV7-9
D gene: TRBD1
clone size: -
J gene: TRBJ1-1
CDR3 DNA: TGTGCCAGCAGCCCACGACAGGGGGACGGAGCTTTCTTT
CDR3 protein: CASSPRQGDGAFF

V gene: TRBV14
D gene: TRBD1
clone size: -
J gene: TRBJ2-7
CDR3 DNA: TGTGCCAGCAGCCCGCCGGGACAGCTTTATGAGCAGTACTTC
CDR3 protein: CASSPPGQLYEQYF

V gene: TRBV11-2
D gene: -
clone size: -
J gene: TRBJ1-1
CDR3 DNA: TGTGCCAGCAGCTTAGAAGGTCGGAGGGGTACAACTGAAGCTTTCTTT
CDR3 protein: CASSLEGRRGTTEAFF

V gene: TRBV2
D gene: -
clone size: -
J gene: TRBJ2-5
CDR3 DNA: TGTGCCAGCTTTGGCAGGGCGGCACCGGAGACCCAGTACTTC
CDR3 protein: CASFGRAAPETQYF

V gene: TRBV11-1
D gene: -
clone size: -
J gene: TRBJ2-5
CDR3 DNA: TGTGCCAGCAGCCAAGTATCACACGAGACCCAGTACTTC
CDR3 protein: CASSQVSHETQYF

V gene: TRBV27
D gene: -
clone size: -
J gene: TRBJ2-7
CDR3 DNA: TGTGCCAGCAGTTTAGGTATAGGCGGCTACGAGCAGTACTTC
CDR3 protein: CASSLGIGGYEQYF

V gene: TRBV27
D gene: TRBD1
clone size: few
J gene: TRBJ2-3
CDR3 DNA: TGTGCCAGCAGTGAGGGGGCTCCCCAAGATACGCAGTATTTT
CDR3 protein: CASSEGAPQDTQYF

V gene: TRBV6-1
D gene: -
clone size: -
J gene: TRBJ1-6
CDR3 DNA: TGTGCCAGCAGTGAACTTAAGGAGTATTCGGGTTCACCCCTCCACTTT
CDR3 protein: CASSELKEYSGSPLHF

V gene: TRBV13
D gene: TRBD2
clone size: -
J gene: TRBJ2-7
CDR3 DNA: TGTGCCAGCAGCCAAATTCCGGGACTAGCGGATGGAGGCTCCTACGAGCAGTACTTC
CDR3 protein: CASSQIPGLADGGSYEQYF

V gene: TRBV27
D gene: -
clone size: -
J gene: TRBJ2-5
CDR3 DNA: TGTGCCAGCAGTTTAGACAGGCAAGAGACCCAGTACTTC
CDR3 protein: CASSLDRQETQYF

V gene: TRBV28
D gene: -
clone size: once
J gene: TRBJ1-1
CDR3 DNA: TGTGCCAGCAGTCCTTGGGAGGACACTGAAGCTTTCTTT
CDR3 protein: CASSPWEDTEAFF

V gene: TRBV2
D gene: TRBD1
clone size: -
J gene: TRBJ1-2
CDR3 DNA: TGTGCCAGCAGGGAGGGGACAGTGAATGGCTACACCTTC
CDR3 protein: CASREGTVNGYTF

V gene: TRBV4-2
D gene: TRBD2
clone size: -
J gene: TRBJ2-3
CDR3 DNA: TGTGCCAGCAGCCAAGGCGGACTAGCGGGAGGTTTAGATACGCAGTATTTT
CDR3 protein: CASSQGGLAGGLDTQYF

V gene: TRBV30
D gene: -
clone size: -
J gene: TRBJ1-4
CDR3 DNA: TGTGCCTGGAGTGTAGCGGGGAGGGCAGTAACTAATGAAAAACTGTTTTTT
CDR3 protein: CAWSVAGRAVTNEKLFF

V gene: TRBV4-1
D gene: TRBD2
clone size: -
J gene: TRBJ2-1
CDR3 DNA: TGCGCCAGCAGCCAAGATCGGGCGGGAGGGCCGAGTGAGCAGTTCTTC
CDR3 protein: CASSQDRAGGPSEQFF

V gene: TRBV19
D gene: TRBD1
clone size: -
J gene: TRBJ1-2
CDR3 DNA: TGTGCCAGTAAACCAACAGGGGGCTATGGCTACACCTTC
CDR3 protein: CASKPTGGYGYTF

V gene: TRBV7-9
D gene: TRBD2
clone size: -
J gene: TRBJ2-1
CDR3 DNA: TGTGCCAGCAGCTCGGGACTAGGGGGGTACGATGAGCAGTTCTTC
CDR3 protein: CASSSGLGGYDEQFF

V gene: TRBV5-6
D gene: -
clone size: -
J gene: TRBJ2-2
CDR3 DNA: TGTGCCAGCAGTCGCCGGATCATCATGGGGGGCACCGGGGAGCTGTTTTTT
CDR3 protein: CASSRRIIMGGTGELFF

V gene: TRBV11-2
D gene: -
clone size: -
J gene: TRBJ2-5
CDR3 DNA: TGTGCCAGCAGCTTAGAGCTCCTGGCTCAAGAGACCCAGTACTTC
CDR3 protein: CASSLELLAQETQYF

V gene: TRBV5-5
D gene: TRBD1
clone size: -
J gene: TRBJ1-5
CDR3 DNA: TGTGCCAGCAGCTCCACAGGGGCGGGCAATCAGCCCCAGCATTTT
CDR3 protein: CASSSTGAGNQPQHF

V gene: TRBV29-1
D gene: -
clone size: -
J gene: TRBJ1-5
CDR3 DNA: TGCAGCGTTGGAGGTGGGGGCAGTCAGCCCCAGCATTTT
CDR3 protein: CSVGGGGSQPQHF

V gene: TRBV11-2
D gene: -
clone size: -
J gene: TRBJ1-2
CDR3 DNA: TGTGCCAGCAGCGAGGGCCCAACCCAGTATGGCTACACCTTC
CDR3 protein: CASSEGPTQYGYTF

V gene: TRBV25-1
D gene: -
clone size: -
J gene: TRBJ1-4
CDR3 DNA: TGTGCCAGCAGTGAGGGGGGGATAGGGGAAAAACTGTTTTTT
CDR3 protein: CASSEGGIGEKLFF

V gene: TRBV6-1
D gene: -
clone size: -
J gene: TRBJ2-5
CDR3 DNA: TGTGCCAGCAGTGAATTCGGGGAGACCCAGTACTTC
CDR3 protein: CASSEFGETQYF

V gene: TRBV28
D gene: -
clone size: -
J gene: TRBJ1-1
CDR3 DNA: TGTGCCAGCAGTGTGGGGGGGGCGACTGAAGCTTTCTTT
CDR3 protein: CASSVGGATEAFF

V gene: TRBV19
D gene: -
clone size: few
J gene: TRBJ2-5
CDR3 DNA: TGTGCCAGTAGTTCCGGCGGGATTGCTAAGACCCAGTACTTC
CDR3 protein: CASSSGGIAKTQYF

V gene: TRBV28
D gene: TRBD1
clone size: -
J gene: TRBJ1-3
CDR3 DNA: TGTGCCAGCAGTTTTGGGACAGGGGTTGGAAACACCATATATTTT
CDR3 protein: CASSFGTGVGNTIYF

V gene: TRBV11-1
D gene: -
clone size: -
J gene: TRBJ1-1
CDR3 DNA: TGTGCCAGCAGCCTTCGACTAAAGAACACTGAAGCTTTCTTT
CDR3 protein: CASSLRLKNTEAFF

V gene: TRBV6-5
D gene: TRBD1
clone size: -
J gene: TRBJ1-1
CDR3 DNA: TGTGCCAGCCGGGGACAGGGGGCCTCGACCACTGAAGCTTTCTTT
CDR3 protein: CASRGQGASTTEAFF

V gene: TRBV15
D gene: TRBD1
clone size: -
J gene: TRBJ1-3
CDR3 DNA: TGTGCCACCAGCAAACAGGGGGCCCTCAATTCTGGAAACACCATATATTTT
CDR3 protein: CATSKQGALNSGNTIYF

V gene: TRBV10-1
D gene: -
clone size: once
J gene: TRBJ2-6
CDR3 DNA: TGCGCCAGCAGTGAAGACCAGCCAGGCTCTGGGGCCAACGTCCTGACTTTC
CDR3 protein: CASSEDQPGSGANVLTF

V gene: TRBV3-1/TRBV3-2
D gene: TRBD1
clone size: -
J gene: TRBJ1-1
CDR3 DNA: TGTGCCAGCAGCCCGCGACAGGGTCTGAACACTGAAGCTTTCTTT
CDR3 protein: CASSPRQGLNTEAFF

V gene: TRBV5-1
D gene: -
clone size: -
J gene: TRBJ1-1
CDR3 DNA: TGCGCCAGCAGCCCCATGGGAGGTATGAACACTGAAGCTTTCTTT
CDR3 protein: CASSPMGGMNTEAFF

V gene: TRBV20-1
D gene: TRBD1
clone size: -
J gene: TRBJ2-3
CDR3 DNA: TGCAGTGCTAGTGACCTGGGACAGGTTAGCACAGATACGCAGTATTTT
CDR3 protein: CSASDLGQVSTDTQYF

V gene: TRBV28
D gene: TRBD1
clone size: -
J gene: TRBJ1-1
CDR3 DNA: TGTGCCAGCAGGGACTACAGGGGGCTTGGGAACACTGAAGCTTTCTTT
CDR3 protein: CASRDYRGLGNTEAFF

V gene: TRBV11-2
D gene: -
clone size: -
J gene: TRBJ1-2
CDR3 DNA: TGTGCCAGCAGCCCCGACAGGACCAGGGCGATCACCTATGGCTACACCTTC
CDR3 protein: CASSPDRTRAITYGYTF

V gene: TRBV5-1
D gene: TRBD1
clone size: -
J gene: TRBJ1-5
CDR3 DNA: TGCGCCAGCAGCTTGGGGACAGGGGGCGGACAGCCCCAGCATTTT
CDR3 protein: CASSLGTGGGQPQHF

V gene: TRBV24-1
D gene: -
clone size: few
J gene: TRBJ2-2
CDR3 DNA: TGTGCCACCAGTGAAGGGGGTTGGAACACCGGGGAGCTGTTTTTT
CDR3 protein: CATSEGGWNTGELFF

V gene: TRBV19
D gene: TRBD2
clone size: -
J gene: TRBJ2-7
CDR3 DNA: TGTGCCAGCGGTCTCGCGGGAGGGTCCTACGAGCAGTACTTC
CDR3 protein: CASGLAGGSYEQYF

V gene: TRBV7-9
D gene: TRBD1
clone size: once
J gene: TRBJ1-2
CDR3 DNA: TGTGCCAGCAGCTTAGGAACCGGACAGGGTAACTATGGCTACACCTTC
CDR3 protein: CASSLGTGQGNYGYTF

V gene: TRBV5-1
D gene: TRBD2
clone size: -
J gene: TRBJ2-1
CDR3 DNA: TGCGCCAGCAGCACCATTACTAGCGGGAGGGCATACAATGAGCAGTTCTTC
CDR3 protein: CASSTITSGRAYNEQFF

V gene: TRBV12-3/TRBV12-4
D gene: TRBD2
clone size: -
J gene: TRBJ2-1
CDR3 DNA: TGTGCCAGTCTTATGGGACTAGCGGGTAGGCAGTTCTTC
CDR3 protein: CASLMGLAGRQFF

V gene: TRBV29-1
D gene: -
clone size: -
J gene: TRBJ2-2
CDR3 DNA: TGCAGCGGACAGTGGGGAAACACCGGGGAGCTGTTTTTT
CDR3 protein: CSGQWGNTGELFF